This TCR beta chain was profiled in a study of low-dose radiotherapy and immunotherapy resistance in tumors. About the research overall: With 1 Gy per fraction every two weeks, Cohort 2 accumulated 13 Gy across 26 weeks. Patients took 300 mg oral aspirin daily for four cycles from cycle 1 day 1.

Per germline, CDR1 KGHSH and CDR2 LQKENI. V trimming: 3 bases; J trimming: 3 bases; junction bases outside the gene matches: 7. The CDR3 spans 16 residues. First-strand cDNA relied on TRAV- and TRBV-specific primers spanning alpha and beta chains. Using a constant-region primer together with a V-primer adapter, TCRs were subjected to roughly 18 PCR cycles of amplification. One entry per CDR3 protein, called by TCRdb with MiXCR from the reads. The table shows approximately 45,000 distinct CDR3 sequences, with 25% to 30% occurring only once. Indicated time point: after trial treatment. Treatment noted: LDRT plus nivolumab, ipilimumab, low-dose cyclophosphamide and aspirin (RACIN trial).

The sequencing used PBMCs, collected after low-dose radiotherapy plus immunotherapy. The TCR comes from a male donor with prostate cancer. The V call is TRBV18, the J call TRBJ1-2; TRBD1 matches at 10 bases. CDR3 sequence: CASSPKGQGYDYGYTF. For the CDR3, the DNA is TGTGCCAGCTCACCGAAGGGACAGGGGTACGACTATGGCTACACCTTC.